Presented here are 20 T cell receptor beta chains from one specimen sequenced in a study of T-cell memory formation after mild COVID-19. TCRdb ran MiXCR on the 5' RACE reads and lists one entry per CDR3 protein. The sample records 530,000 or so distinct CDR3 sequences, about 18% being singletons. Sequencing input: PBMCs or a T cell subset sorted from them (not recorded which). The receptors here all came from an adult woman who had mild COVID-19 (a few samples of this study predate the infection). Cell type and time point are not known.

The chain is built from TRBV4-3 and TRBJ2-2, with 12 bases identical to TRBD1. Looked up from germline, CDR1 is LGHNA and CDR2 is YSLEER. The CDR3 sequence is 15 residues long. The J segment lost 5 bases and the V segment lost 6 bases, leaving 4 bases of the junction unmatched. Here the CDR3 reads CASRRDRGQTGELFF. The CDR3 DNA sequence: TGCGCCAGCAGACGGGACAGGGGGCAGACCGGGGAGCTGTTTTTT.

At least ten counts were recorded for this clonotype. At one end the junction does not follow the germline gene, possibly because of a read error. The chain has TRBV7-7 and TRBJ2-5; 11 bases are a match to TRBD2. Germline loops: CDR1 SSHAT, CDR2 FNYEAQ (reference sequence). This CDR3 is built from 14 residues. CDR3 loop: CASSLAGGLETQYF. The CDR3 region has the DNA TGTGCTAGCAGCTTAGCGGGAGGGCTGGAGACCCAGTACTTC.

This sequence joins TRBV15 and TRBJ2-4; 7 nucleotides agree with TRBD1. Germline V CDR1 and CDR2: LNHNV, YYDKDF (reference sequence). V was clipped by 0 bases and J by 5 bases; unmatched bases: 7. This CDR3 contains 16 residues. The DNA of the CDR3 is TGTGCCACCAGCAGAGAGGATAGCCAGGGGGAAAACATTCAGTACTTC. This codes for CATSREDSQGENIQYF.

This clonotype has only a few counts. The chain couples TRBV3-1 to TRBJ2-1; maybe TRBD2 (5 bases). CDR1 and CDR2 from the germline V gene are LGHDT and YNNKEL (reference sequence). V lost 0 bases and J 2 bases, leaving 11 bases between the germline ends. CDR3 length: 16 residues. The CDR3 here is CASSQDPAVAYNEQFF. The CDR3 DNA sequence: TGTGCCAGCAGCCAAGATCCAGCGGTAGCCTACAATGAGCAGTTCTTC.

There are a few counts of this clonotype. The chain links TRBV15 to TRBJ1-1; 7 bases agree with TRBD1. The CDR3 sequence is 17 residues long. The V gene end was trimmed by 0 bases and the J gene end by 4 bases; junction bases not matched to a gene: 11. Germline values: CDR1 LNHNV, CDR2 YYDKDF (reference sequence). The DNA of the CDR3 is TGTGCCACCAGCAGAGACTCAGGGACAGCAGCCACCACTGAAGCTTTCTTT. This gives the protein CATSRDSGTAATTEAFF.

The rearrangement links TRBV29-1 to TRBJ2-7, with a weak D call TRBD1 (8 bases). The CDR3 has 11 amino acids. Germline assignment: CDR1 SQVTM and CDR2 ANQGSEA. CDR3 sequence (DNA): TGCTGCGGGGGACAGGACTACGAGCAGTACTTC. Translation gives CCGGQDYEQYF.

This clonotype was detected only a few times. V usage is TRBV24-1 and J usage is TRBJ2-2; D might be TRBD2 (7 bases). Germline loops: CDR1 KGHDR, CDR2 SFDVKD. The CDR3 spans 18 residues. With 5 bases removed from V and 3 bases from J, the gap between germline ends came to 21 bases. The CDR3 loop reads CATSASGPGGRYTGELFF. CDR3 coding DNA: TGTGCCACCAGTGCCTCAGGACCGGGGGGCAGATACACCGGGGAGCTGTTTTTT.

The gene calls are TRBV29-1 and TRBJ2-1; TRBD2 matches 8 bases. CDR1 and CDR2 from the germline V gene are SQVTM and ANQGSEA. Losses at the gene ends were 5 bases for V and 8 bases for J; bases not matched to a gene: 11. The CDR3 length is 14 residues. CDR3 sequence reads: CSVTLLAGKHEQFF. The CDR3 bases are TGCAGCGTTACGCTGTTAGCGGGAAAGCATGAGCAGTTCTTC.

The V call is TRBV2, the J call TRBJ2-1; tentatively, D is TRBD2 (6 bases). Trimming stripped 2 bases from V and 6 bases from J, with 14 bases between. The CDR3 runs 15 residues. Germline V gene data show CDR1 as SNHLY and CDR2 as FYNNEI. CDR3 sequence reads: CASSERRDWANEQFF. In DNA, the CDR3 is TGTGCCAGCAGTGAAAGGCGGGACTGGGCCAATGAGCAGTTCTTC.

The chain is built from TRBV12-3 or TRBV12-4 and TRBJ2-5, with 14 bases that match TRBD2. Losses at the gene ends were 6 bases for V and 5 bases for J; bases not matched to a gene: 8. The CDR3 covers 16 residues. CDR3 residues: CASSEGLAGAAETQYF. The CDR3 nucleotides are TGTGCCAGCAGCGAGGGACTAGCGGGAGCGGCGGAGACCCAGTACTTC.

The rearrangement uses TRBV29-1 and TRBJ2-3, with D hard to call. V was pared by 6 bases and J by 2 bases, with 18 bases between. The CDR3 contains 15 residues. Germline assignment: CDR1 SQVTM and CDR2 ANQGSEA. The CDR3 DNA reads TGCAGCGTCCTGACACAAGGCCGAATCACAGATACGCAGTATTTT. The encoded protein is CSVLTQGRITDTQYF.

This clonotype was observed a handful of times. The chain employs TRBV4-1 and TRBJ2-3; 12 positions agree with TRBD2. CDR1 MGHRA and CDR2 YSYEKL come from the germline V gene. The CDR3 extends over 16 amino acids. Losses at the gene ends were 6 bases for V and 0 bases for J; bases not matched to a gene: 4. The CDR3: CASSQLAGGSTDTQYF. The CDR3 DNA reads as TGCGCCAGCAGTCAGCTAGCGGGGGGGAGCACAGATACGCAGTATTTT.

This clonotype is a singleton in its sample. A much bigger clone sits one base away, suggesting this may be a read error. The chain is built from TRBV12-3 or TRBV12-4 and TRBJ1-5; D remains unclear. The V gene lost 5 bases and the J gene lost 6 bases, with 11 bases spanning the gap. The CDR3 loop spans 13 amino acids. CDR3: CASSTQTLQPQHF. DNA for the CDR3: TGTGCCAGCAGTACACAGACTCTTCAGCCCCAGCATTTT.

A few counts support this clonotype. This chain joins TRBV10-3 and TRBJ1-2; D is unresolved. Germline V gene sequence: CDR1 ENHRY, CDR2 SYGVKD. This CDR3 region has 13 residues. V lost 5 bases and J 4 bases, leaving 11 bases between the germline ends. The CDR3 is CAISNGLTYGYTF. Here the CDR3 DNA reads TGTGCCATCAGTAACGGACTAACCTATGGCTACACCTTC.

The V and J genes are TRBV7-2 and TRBJ1-1; tentative D call: TRBD1 (5 bases). Germline V gives CDR1 SGHTA, CDR2 FQGNSA. CDR3 size: 15 residues. The V and J ends lost 4 bases and 0 bases respectively, with 12 bases between them. CDR3 bases: TGTGCCAGCAGCTCGCAGGGAGTGATGAACACTGAAGCTTTCTTT. Its translation is CASSSQGVMNTEAFF. Full variable domain (rest looked up from reference TRBV7-2 and TRBJ1-1): GAGVSQSPSNKVTEKGKDVELRCDPISGHTALYWYRQSLGQGLEFLIYFQGNSAPDKSGLPSDRFSAERTGGSVSTLTIQRTQQEDSAVYLCASSSQGVMNTEAFFGQGTRLTVV.

This clonotype was seen a handful of times. This chain uses TRBV14 with TRBJ2-3, with D perhaps TRBD2 (5 bases). Germline CDR1 is SGHDN and CDR2 is FVKESK. Trimming removed 0 bases at V and 8 bases at J, with 12 bases between. This CDR3 comprises 14 residues. The chain's CDR3 is CASSQDRSSRTQYF. The CDR3 bases are TGTGCCAGCAGCCAAGATCGATCTAGCCGTACGCAGTATTTT.

This chain joins TRBV4-1 and TRBJ2-1; a weak D match, TRBD2 (5 bases). The V gene lost 4 bases and the J gene lost 6 bases, with 22 bases spanning the gap. Germline values: CDR1 MGHRA, CDR2 YSYEKL. The CDR3 runs to 17 residues. Here the CDR3 reads CASSLYGNLLLGNEQFF. CDR3 DNA: TGCGCCAGCAGCCTCTACGGGAACCTACTCCTAGGCAATGAGCAGTTCTTC.

The rearrangement links TRBV20-1 to TRBJ2-3; 10 nucleotides match TRBD2. The CDR3 extends over 16 amino acids. Trimming at V came to 2 bases and at J to 4 bases, leaving 9 bases not matched to a gene. The V gene's germline CDR1 is DFQATT and CDR2 SNEGSKA (reference sequence). CDR3 sequence reads: CSARNALAGAPDTQYF. The CDR3 coding sequence is TGCAGTGCTAGAAATGCCCTAGCGGGAGCCCCAGATACGCAGTATTTT.

This clonotype was seen more than once but under ten times. The CDR3 region has the DNA TGTGCCAGCAGCCGGGGGGTTTCACCCCTCCACTTT. Its translation is CASSRGVSPLHF. The chain links TRBV7-2 to TRBJ1-6; the D gene is possibly TRBD1 (5 bases). The V gene lost 5 bases and the J gene lost 9 bases, with 8 bases spanning the gap. This CDR3 has 12 residues. Germline V gene sequence: CDR1 SGHTA, CDR2 FQGNSA.

V is TRBV7-9 and J is TRBJ1-3, with 9 bases aligning to TRBD1. Trimming took 5 bases from V and 4 from J; bases not matched to a gene: 6. The CDR3 has 15 amino acids. Germline V gene lookup returns CDR1 SEHNR and CDR2 FQNEAQ (reference sequence). The chain's CDR3 is CASSPGTGRGNTIYF. CDR3 DNA sequence: TGTGCCAGCAGCCCCGGGACAGGGAGAGGAAACACCATATATTTT.